This T cell receptor (beta chain) came from a study of T cell repertoires in cytomegalovirus infection. Study at large: CMV infection together with matching HLA type was indicated by public TCR beta signatures.

The germline gives CDR1 MNHEY, CDR2 SMNVEV (reference sequence). CDR3 length: 16 residues. J was trimmed by 6 bases and V by 2 bases; bases with no gene match: 7. Study-wide results and limits: Ex vivo, HLA-C-restricted CMV-specific TCR beta clonotypes prevailed over the rest of the response. Carriage of CMV together with the relevant HLA was identifiable through cumulative public TCR beta family frequency.

TCRdb processed the reads anew with MiXCR; each CDR3 protein has one entry. The sample consists of hundreds of thousands of distinct CDR3 sequences, approximately 11% of them appearing once. This clonotype has only a few counts. Antigen: not known. V is TRBV27 and J is TRBJ2-2; 9 bases agree with TRBD2. Material for sequencing was PBMCs. This receptor was obtained from a human donor in good health (CMV status not recorded). Some clones in this sample may be carry-over from other donors' samples. CDR3 sequence: CASSLRWTSVAGELFF. CDR3 in DNA: TGTGCCAGCAGTTTAAGGTGGACTAGCGTGGCCGGGGAGCTGTTTTTT.